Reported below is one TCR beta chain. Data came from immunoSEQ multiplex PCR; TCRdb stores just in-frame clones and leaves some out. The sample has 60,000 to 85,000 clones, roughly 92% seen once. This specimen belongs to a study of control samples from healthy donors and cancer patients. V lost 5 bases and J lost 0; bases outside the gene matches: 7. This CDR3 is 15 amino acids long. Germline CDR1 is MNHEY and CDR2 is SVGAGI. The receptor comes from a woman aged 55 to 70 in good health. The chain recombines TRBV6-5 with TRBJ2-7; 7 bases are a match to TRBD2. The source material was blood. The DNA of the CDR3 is TGTGCCAGCAGTACCACTAGCGCTACCTCCTACGAGCAGTACTTC. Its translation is CASSTTSATSYEQYF.